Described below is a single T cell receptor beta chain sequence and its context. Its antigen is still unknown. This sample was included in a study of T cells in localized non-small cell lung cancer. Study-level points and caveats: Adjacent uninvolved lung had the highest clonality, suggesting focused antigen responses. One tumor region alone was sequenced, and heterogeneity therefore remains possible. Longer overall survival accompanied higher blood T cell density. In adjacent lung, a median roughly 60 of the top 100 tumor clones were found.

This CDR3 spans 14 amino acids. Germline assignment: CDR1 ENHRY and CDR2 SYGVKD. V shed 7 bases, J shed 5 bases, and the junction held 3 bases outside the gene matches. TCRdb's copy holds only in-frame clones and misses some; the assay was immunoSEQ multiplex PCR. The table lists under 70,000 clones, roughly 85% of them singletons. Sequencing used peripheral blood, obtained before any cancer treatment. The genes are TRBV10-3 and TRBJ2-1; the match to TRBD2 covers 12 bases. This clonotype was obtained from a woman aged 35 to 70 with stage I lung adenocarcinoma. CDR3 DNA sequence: TGTGCCATCACCGGACTAGCGGGGAACAATGAGCAGTTCTTC. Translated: CAITGLAGNNEQFF.